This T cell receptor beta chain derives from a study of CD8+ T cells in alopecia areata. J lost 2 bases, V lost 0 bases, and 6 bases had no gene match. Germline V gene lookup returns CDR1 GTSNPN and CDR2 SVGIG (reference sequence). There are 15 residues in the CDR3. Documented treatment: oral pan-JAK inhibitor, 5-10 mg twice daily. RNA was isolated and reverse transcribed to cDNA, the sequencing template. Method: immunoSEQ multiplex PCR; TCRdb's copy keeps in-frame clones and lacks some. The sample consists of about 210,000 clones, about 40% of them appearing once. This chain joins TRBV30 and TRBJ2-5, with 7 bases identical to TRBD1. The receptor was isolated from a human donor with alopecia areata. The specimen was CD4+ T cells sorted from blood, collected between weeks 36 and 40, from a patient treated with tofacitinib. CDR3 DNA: TGTGCCTGGAGTGTAAGAAGACAGGGACAAGAGACCCAGTACTTC. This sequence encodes CAWSVRRQGQETQYF.